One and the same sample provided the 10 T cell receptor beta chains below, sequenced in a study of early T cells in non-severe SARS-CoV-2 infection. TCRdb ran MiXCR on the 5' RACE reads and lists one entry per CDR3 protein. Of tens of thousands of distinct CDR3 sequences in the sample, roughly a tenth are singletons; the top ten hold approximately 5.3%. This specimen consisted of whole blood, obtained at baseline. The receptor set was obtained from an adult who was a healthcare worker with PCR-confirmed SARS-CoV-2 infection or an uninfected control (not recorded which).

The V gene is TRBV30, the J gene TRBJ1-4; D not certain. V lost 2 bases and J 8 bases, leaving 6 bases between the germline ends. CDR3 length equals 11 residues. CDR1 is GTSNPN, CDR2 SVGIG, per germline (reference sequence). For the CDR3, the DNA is TGTGCCTGGAGTATCCGCGAAAAACTGTTTTTT. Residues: CAWSIREKLFF.

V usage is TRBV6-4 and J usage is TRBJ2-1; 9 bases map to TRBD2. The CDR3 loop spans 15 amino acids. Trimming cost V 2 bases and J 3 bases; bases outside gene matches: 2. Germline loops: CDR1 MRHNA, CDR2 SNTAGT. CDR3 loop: CASSDERGDYNEQFF. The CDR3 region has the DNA TGTGCCAGCAGTGACGAGCGGGGGGACTACAATGAGCAGTTCTTC.

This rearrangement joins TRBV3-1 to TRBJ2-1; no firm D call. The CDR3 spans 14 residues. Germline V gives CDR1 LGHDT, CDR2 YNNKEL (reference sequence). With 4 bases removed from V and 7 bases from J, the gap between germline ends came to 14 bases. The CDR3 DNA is TGTGCCAGCAGCCTCGGAAGGCTATTTAATGAGCAGTTCTTC. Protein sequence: CASSLGRLFNEQFF.

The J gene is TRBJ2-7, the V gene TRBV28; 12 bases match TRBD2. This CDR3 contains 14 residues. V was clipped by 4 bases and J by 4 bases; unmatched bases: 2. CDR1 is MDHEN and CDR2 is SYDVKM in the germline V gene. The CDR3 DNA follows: TGTGCCAGCAGTTCGACTAGCGGGAGTTACGAGCAGTACTTC. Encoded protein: CASSSTSGSYEQYF.

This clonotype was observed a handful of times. This CDR3 reads CSARTSGETQYF. The CDR3 nucleotides read TGCAGTGCGAGGACTAGCGGGGAGACCCAGTACTTC. This sequence joins TRBV20-1 and TRBJ2-5; 11 nucleotides match TRBD2. The germline gives CDR1 DFQATT, CDR2 SNEGSKA (reference sequence). The CDR3 has 12 residues. Unmatched junction bases numbered 2, after V lost 6 bases and J lost 5 bases.

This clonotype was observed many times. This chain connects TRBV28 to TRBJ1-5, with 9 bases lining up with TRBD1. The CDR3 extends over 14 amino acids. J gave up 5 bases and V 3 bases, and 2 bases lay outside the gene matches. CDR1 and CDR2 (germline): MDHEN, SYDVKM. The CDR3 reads CASSFGTGHQPQHF. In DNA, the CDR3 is TGTGCCAGCAGTTTCGGGACAGGGCATCAGCCCCAGCATTTT.

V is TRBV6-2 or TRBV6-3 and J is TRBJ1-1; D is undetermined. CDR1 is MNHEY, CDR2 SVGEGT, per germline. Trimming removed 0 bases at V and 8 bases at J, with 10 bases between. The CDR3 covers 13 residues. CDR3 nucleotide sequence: TGTGCCAGCAGTTACTCGAGGGAGGGAGAAGCTTTCTTT. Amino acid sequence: CASSYSREGEAFF.

The CDR3 protein is CSVWTAGELFF. The CDR3 DNA follows: TGCAGCGTCTGGACAGCCGGGGAGCTGTTTTTT. V and J are TRBV29-1 and TRBJ2-2; D may be TRBD1 (6 bases). Germline-derived CDR1 and CDR2 are SQVTM and ANQGSEA. V was pared by 6 bases and J by 6 bases, with 8 bases between. The CDR3 runs 11 residues.

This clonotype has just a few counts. As DNA, the CDR3 is TGTGCCAGCAGCCCGCGGGGCGGTAGTGCCTACAATGAGCAGTTCTTC. Amino acids: CASSPRGGSAYNEQFF. The chain has TRBV7-9 and TRBJ2-1, with D maybe TRBD2 (6 bases). V shed 5 bases and J shed 2 bases, with 16 bases lying between them. The V gene's germline CDR1 is SEHNR and CDR2 FQNEAQ (reference sequence). The CDR3 covers 16 residues. Together with reference TRBV7-9 and TRBJ2-1, the CDR3 gives the full variable domain: DTGVSQNPRHKITKRGQNVTFRCDPISEHNRLYWYRQTLGQGPEFLTYFQNEAQLEKSRLLSDRFSAERPKGSFSTLEIQRTEQGDSAMYLCASSPRGGSAYNEQFFGPGTRLTVL.

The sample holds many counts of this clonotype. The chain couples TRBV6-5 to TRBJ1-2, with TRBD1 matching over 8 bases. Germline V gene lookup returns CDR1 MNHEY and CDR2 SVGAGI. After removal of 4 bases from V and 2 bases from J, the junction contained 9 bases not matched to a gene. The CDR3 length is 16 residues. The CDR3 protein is CASSLGTGGANYGYTF. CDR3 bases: TGTGCCAGCAGTTTAGGGACAGGAGGTGCCAACTATGGCTACACCTTC.